Below are 19 T cell receptor beta chains sequenced from a single sample in a study of molecular identifiers for immune sequencing clone quantification. TCRdb itself ran the PCR reads through MiXCR, one entry per CDR3 protein. The sample lists about 8,300 distinct CDR3 sequences; 33% were seen once. The sample comprised naive CD8+ T cells from blood, with Jurkat cell RNA spiked in. Subset denoted: FACS-sorted CD8+CD4-CCR7+CD45RA+ naive T cells. The receptors were sampled from a human donor in good health. Some libraries in this study had Jurkat cell RNA spiked in.

Concerning this clonotype itself: At one end the junction does not follow the germline gene, possibly because of a read error. The J gene is TRBJ2-3, the V gene TRBV11-2; unclear D gene. Germline CDR1 is SGHAT and CDR2 is FQNNGV. This CDR3 comprises 13 residues. CDR3: CASSHEVTDTQNF. CDR3 DNA: TGTGCCAGCAGCCACGAAGTCACAGATACGCAGAATTTT.

The CDR3 sequence is CASSSTGEQYF. Here the CDR3 DNA reads TGCGCCAGCAGCTCCACAGGGGAGCAGTACTTC. This chain uses TRBV5-1 with TRBJ2-7; D is perhaps TRBD1 (6 bases). The CDR3 runs to 11 residues. The V and J ends lost 3 bases and 7 bases respectively, with 8 bases between them. Germline loops: CDR1 SGHRS, CDR2 YFSETQ.

The chain is built from TRBV12-3 or TRBV12-4 and TRBJ2-2; possibly TRBD1 for D (6 bases). The CDR3 runs to 12 residues. Between the trimmed V and J ends, which lost 5 bases and 9 bases, there was a span of 10 bases. CDR3 sequence: CASSNTGRELFF. The CDR3 nucleotides read TGTGCCAGCAGTAATACAGGGAGGGAGCTGTTTTTT.

The genes are TRBV3-1 and TRBJ2-1; D remains ambiguous. Looked up from germline, CDR1 is LGHDT and CDR2 is YNNKEL (reference sequence). This CDR3 contains 15 residues. Trimming shortened V by 2 bases and J by 9 bases, and 17 bases separated the two germline ends. In nucleotides, the CDR3 is TGTGCCAGCAGCCAATCCCTGAGCCTATACGTTGAGCAGTTCTTC. Encoded protein: CASSQSLSLYVEQFF.

This clonotype has a handful of counts. The CDR3, as DNA: TGTGCCAGCAGCCATCTTTATCCCCTCCACTTT. Encoded protein: CASSHLYPLHF. The rearrangement uses TRBV28 and TRBJ1-6; D gene ambiguous. Germline V gives CDR1 MDHEN, CDR2 SYDVKM. The ends were cut back, 6 bases at V and 13 bases at J, with 10 bases in the middle. CDR3 size: 11 residues.

This rearrangement joins TRBV7-3 to TRBJ2-2; D is uncertain. Between the trimmed V and J ends, which lost 4 bases and 2 bases, there was a span of 2 bases. The CDR3 sequence is 12 residues long. Germline CDR1 reads SGHTA; CDR2 reads FQGTGA. The DNA of the CDR3 is TGTGCCAGCAGCTACAACACCGGGGAGCTGTTTTTT. Translated: CASSYNTGELFF. Full variable domain (remainder filled in from reference TRBV7-3 and TRBJ2-2): GAGVSQTPSNKVTEKGKYVELRCDPISGHTALYWYRQSLGQGPEFLIYFQGTGAADDSGLPNDRFFAVRPEGSVSTLKIQRTERGDSAVYLCASSYNTGELFFGEGSRLTVL.

The J gene is TRBJ1-3, the V gene TRBV5-1, with D hard to call. The CDR3 spans 14 residues. V was cut by 1 base and J by 0 bases, with 5 bases left in between. Germline lookup yields CDR1 SGHRS and CDR2 YFSETQ. The CDR3 sequence: CASSLSSSGNTIYF. The CDR3 region has the DNA TGCGCCAGCAGCTTGTCCAGCTCTGGAAACACCATATATTTT.

The rearrangement uses TRBV5-5 and TRBJ1-1; TRBD1 matches at 9 bases. V trimming: 3 bases; J trimming: 8 bases; junction bases outside the gene matches: 5. This CDR3 is 13 amino acids long. Germline loops: CDR1 SGHKS, CDR2 YYEKEE (reference sequence). Here the CDR3 DNA reads TGTGCCAGCAGCTGGACAGGGGCGACCGAAGCTTTCTTT. It specifies CASSWTGATEAFF.

The gene calls are TRBV7-8 and TRBJ1-6; maybe TRBD1 (6 bases). This CDR3 spans 17 amino acids. The ends were cut back, 2 bases at V and 2 bases at J, with 13 bases in the middle. Germline V gene sequence: CDR1 SGHVS, CDR2 FQNEAQ. The CDR3 loop is CASSLLAGATYNSPLHF. In DNA form, the CDR3 reads TGTGCCAGCAGCTTATTGGCAGGGGCCACCTATAATTCACCCCTCCACTTT.

The chain recombines TRBV12-3 or TRBV12-4 with TRBJ2-5, with D unclear. The V end lost 4 bases, the J end lost 0 bases, and 9 bases lay between the germline ends. The CDR3 extends over 14 amino acids. CDR3 coding DNA: TGTGCCAGCAGTTATAAGGAGTACCAAGAGACCCAGTACTTC. Translation: CASSYKEYQETQYF.

V usage is TRBV7-6 and J usage is TRBJ2-3; D is uncertain. The CDR3 consists of 12 residues. The germline V gene has CDR1 SGHVS and CDR2 FNYEAQ. V was pared by 5 bases and J by 10 bases, with 13 bases between. The CDR3: CASSPDHYAQYF. CDR3 nucleotides: TGTGCCAGCAGCCCGGACCACTATGCGCAGTATTTT.

This chain joins TRBV20-1 and TRBJ2-7, with TRBD2 matching 11 bases. After removal of 4 bases from V and 4 bases from J, the junction contained 0 bases not matched to a gene. Looked up from germline, CDR1 is DFQATT and CDR2 is SNEGSKA (reference sequence). The CDR3 has 12 residues. The CDR3 nucleotides read TGCAGTGCTACTAGCGGGAGGTACGAGCAGTACTTC. Its translation is CSATSGRYEQYF.

The chain uses TRBV19 and TRBJ2-1; no reliable D call. The V gene's germline CDR1 is LNHDA and CDR2 SQIVND (reference sequence). The CDR3 is made up of 14 amino acids. Trimming took 10 bases from V and 4 from J, leaving 17 bases between them. CDR3 sequence: CATKTLGNYNEQFF. The DNA of the CDR3 is TGTGCCACAAAAACCTTGGGCAATTACAATGAGCAGTTCTTC.

This clonotype was seen only once. Given the absence of the conserved phenylalanine or tryptophan at the CDR3 end, a read error is likely. The gene calls are TRBV11-2 and TRBJ2-5, with D tentatively TRBD1 (6 bases). The V end was cut by 4 bases, the J end by 2 bases, with 8 bases between. CDR3 size: 13 residues. CDR1 is SGHAT, CDR2 FQNNGV, per germline. The CDR3 bases are TGTGCCAGCAGCTCGGACAGTCAAGAGACCCAGTACTCC. Its translation is CASSSDSQETQYS.

As for this clonotype: The CDR3 end shows no conserved phenylalanine or tryptophan, and so a read error is likely. This sequence joins TRBV11-2 and TRBJ1-1; the D is unclear. The CDR3 is 11 amino acids. Trimming pared 1 base from V and 11 bases from J, leaving 8 bases between. The germline V gene has CDR1 SGHAT and CDR2 FQNNGV. CDR3 region: CASSLAGNAFI. The CDR3 DNA reads TGTGCCAGCAGCTTAGCGGGGAATGCTTTCATT.

V is TRBV4-3 and J is TRBJ2-5; 16 positions agree with TRBD2. CDR1 is LGHNA and CDR2 is YSLEER in the germline V gene. The CDR3 spans 16 residues. J gave up 2 bases and V 3 bases, and 0 bases lay outside the gene matches. The CDR3 reads CASSQGLAGGQETQYF. CDR3 bases: TGCGCCAGCAGCCAGGGACTAGCGGGAGGGCAAGAGACCCAGTACTTC.

This clonotype was seen a few times. The chain couples TRBV12-3 or TRBV12-4 to TRBJ1-5; TRBD1 matches 7 bases. CDR3 length: 14 amino acids. V shed 7 bases, J shed 6 bases, and the junction held 9 bases outside the gene matches. The CDR3 reads CASTPEQGRQPQHF. The CDR3 region has the DNA TGTGCCAGCACCCCGGAACAGGGGCGTCAGCCCCAGCATTTT.

The genes are TRBV15 and TRBJ2-3, with 10 bases identical to TRBD2. The CDR3 is made up of 15 amino acids. With 5 bases clipped from V and 1 base from J, the junction kept 3 bases outside the gene matches. Per germline, CDR1 LNHNV and CDR2 YYDKDF (reference sequence). CDR3 coding DNA: TGTGCCACCAGCGAGGGGACTAGCGGCACAGATACGCAGTATTTT. This gives the protein CATSEGTSGTDTQYF.

In its sample, this clonotype was seen a few times. This chain links TRBV2 with TRBJ1-1, with 10 bases aligning to TRBD1. The germline CDR1 and CDR2 sequences are SNHLY and FYNNEI. The CDR3 covers 14 residues. Trimming at V came to 8 bases and at J to 4 bases, leaving 7 bases not matched to a gene. This chain's CDR3 is CASEDRGARTEAFF. CDR3 DNA: TGTGCCAGCGAGGACAGGGGGGCTCGCACTGAAGCTTTCTTT.